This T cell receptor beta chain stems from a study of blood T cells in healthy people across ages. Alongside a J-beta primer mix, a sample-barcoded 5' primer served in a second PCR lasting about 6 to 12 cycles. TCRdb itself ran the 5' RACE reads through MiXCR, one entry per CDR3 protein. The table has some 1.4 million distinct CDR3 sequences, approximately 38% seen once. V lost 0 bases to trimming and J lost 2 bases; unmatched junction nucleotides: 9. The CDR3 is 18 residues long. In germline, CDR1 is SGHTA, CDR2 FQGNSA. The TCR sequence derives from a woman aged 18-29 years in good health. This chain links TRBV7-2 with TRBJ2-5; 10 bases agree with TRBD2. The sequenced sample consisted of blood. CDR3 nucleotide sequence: TGTGCCAGCAGCTTAGCACTAGCGGGGCATACACGTCAAGAGACCCAGTACTTC. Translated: CASSLALAGHTRQETQYF. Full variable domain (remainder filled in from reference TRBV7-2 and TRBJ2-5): GAGVSQSPSNKVTEKGKDVELRCDPISGHTALYWYRQSLGQGLEFLIYFQGNSAPDKSGLPSDRFSAERTGGSVSTLTIQRTQQEDSAVYLCASSLALAGHTRQETQYFGPGTRLLVL.